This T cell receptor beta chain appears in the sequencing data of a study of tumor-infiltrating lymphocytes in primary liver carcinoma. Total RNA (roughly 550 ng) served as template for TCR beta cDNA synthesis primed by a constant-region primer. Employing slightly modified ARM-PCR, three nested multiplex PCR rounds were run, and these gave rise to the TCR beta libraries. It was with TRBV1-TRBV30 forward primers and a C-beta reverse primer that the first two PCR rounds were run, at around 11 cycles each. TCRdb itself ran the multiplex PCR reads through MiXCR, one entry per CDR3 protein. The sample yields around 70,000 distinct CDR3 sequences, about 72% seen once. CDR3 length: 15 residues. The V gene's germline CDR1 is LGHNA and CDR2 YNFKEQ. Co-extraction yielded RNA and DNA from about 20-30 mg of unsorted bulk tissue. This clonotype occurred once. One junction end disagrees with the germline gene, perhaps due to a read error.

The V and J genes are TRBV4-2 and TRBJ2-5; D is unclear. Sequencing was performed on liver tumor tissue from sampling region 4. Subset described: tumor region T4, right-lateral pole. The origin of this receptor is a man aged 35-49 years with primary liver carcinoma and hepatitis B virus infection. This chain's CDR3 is CASSQGRPPQETQYF. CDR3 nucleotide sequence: TGTGCCAGCAGCCAAGGTAGACCGCCTCAAGAGACTCAGTACTTC.